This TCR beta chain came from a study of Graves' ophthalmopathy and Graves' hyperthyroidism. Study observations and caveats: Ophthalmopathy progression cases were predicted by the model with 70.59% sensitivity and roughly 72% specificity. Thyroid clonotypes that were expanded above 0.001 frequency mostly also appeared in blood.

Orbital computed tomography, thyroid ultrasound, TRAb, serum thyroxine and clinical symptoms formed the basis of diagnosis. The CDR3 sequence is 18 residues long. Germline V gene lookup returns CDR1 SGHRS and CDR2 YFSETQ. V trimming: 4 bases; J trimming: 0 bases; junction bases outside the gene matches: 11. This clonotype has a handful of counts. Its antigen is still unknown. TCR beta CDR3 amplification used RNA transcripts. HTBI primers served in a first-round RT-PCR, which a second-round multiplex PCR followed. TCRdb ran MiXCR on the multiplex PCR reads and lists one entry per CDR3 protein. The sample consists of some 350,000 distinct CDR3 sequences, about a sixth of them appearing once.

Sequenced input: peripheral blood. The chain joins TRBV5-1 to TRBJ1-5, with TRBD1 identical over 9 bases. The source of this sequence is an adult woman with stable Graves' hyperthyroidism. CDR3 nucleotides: TGCGCCAGCAGCCCAGGACCCGGGACAGGGTATAGCAATCAGCCCCAGCATTTT. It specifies CASSPGPGTGYSNQPQHF.